The 27 T cell receptor beta chains listed next were all sequenced from one sample in a study of regulatory T cells in long-lasting Graves disease. As to time point: newly diagnosed GD, antithyroid drugs for less than 3 months. The TCR library used RNA extracted from PBMCs. Combining iRepertoire HTBI primers with Arm-PCR of CDR3 regions, the authors built TCR beta libraries. TCRdb recomputed calls from the multiplex PCR reads with MiXCR, one row per CDR3 protein. This table has around 500,000 distinct CDR3 sequences, around 12% appearing once. The data also belong to a second study, concerning T cells in Graves' hyperthyroidism and ophthalmopathy.

The sample here was peripheral blood mononuclear cells (PBMCs), taken at new diagnosis, from a patient treated with antithyroid drugs. The receptors here all came from a woman aged 25 to 39 with Graves disease.

The genes are TRBV28 and TRBJ1-1, with D hard to call. Trimming took 6 bases from V and 4 from J, leaving 15 bases between them. CDR1 is MDHEN and CDR2 is SYDVKM in the germline V gene. This CDR3 is built from 14 residues. DNA for the CDR3: TGTGCCAGCAGCATACGTGGCTGGAGCACTGAAGCTTTCTTT. Translating gives CASSIRGWSTEAFF.

There are a few counts of this clonotype. The CDR3 region is CASSQEGWTSPRGSYEQYF. In nucleotides, the CDR3 is TGTGCCAGCAGCCAAGAAGGGTGGACTAGCCCTCGGGGCTCCTACGAGCAGTACTTC. The V gene is TRBV4-2, the J gene TRBJ2-7; 8 bases are a match to TRBD2. The CDR3 is made up of 19 amino acids. Germline CDR1 and CDR2: LGHNA and YNFKEQ. J lost 0 bases, V lost 0 bases, and 13 bases had no gene match.

In its sample, this clonotype was seen a few times. This chain's CDR3 is CASSEVVSLSTDTQYF. CDR3 sequence (DNA): TGTGCCAGCAGTGAGGTAGTTAGCCTGAGCACAGATACGCAGTATTTT. The chain uses TRBV25-1 and TRBJ2-3; D is ambiguous. V was shortened by 3 bases and J by 0 bases, with 13 bases between the two germline ends. Germline V lookup: CDR1 MGHDK, CDR2 SYGVNS. The CDR3 consists of 16 residues.

The chain recombines TRBV7-9 with TRBJ2-1; D gene ambiguous. Germline values: CDR1 SEHNR, CDR2 FQNEAQ (reference sequence). This CDR3 spans 12 amino acids. The V end was cut by 3 bases, the J end by 7 bases, with 7 bases between. Written as DNA, the CDR3 is TGTGCCAGCAGCTTGGGGTGGAATGAGCAGTTCTTC. As protein: CASSLGWNEQFF.

In its sample, this clonotype was seen many times. CDR3 bases: TGTGCCAGCAGTTTGACAGTAGATGAAAAACTGTTTTTT. Translating it yields CASSLTVDEKLFF. The chain employs TRBV27 and TRBJ1-4; D is possibly TRBD1 (5 bases). The CDR3 covers 13 residues. Germline loops: CDR1 MNHEY, CDR2 SMNVEV (reference sequence). V was cut by 3 bases and J by 6 bases, with 8 bases left in between.

The genes are TRBV10-3 and TRBJ2-1; 7 nucleotides match TRBD1. Trimming at V came to 9 bases and at J to 4 bases, leaving 6 bases not matched to a gene. Germline assignment: CDR1 ENHRY and CDR2 SYGVKD. The CDR3 loop spans 13 amino acids. The CDR3 region is CAIAGTDYNEQFF. The CDR3 DNA is TGTGCCATTGCCGGGACAGATTACAATGAGCAGTTCTTC.

There are a few counts of this clonotype. The rearrangement links TRBV29-1 to TRBJ1-1; no clear D gene. Per the germline V gene, CDR1 is SQVTM and CDR2 is ANQGSEA. V was cut by 5 bases and J by 6 bases, with 10 bases left in between. This CDR3 comprises 11 residues. The CDR3 region is CSVPSGPEAFF. The CDR3 coding sequence is TGCAGCGTTCCTAGTGGTCCTGAAGCTTTCTTT. Combining the CDR3 with reference TRBV29-1 and TRBJ1-1 gives the whole variable domain SAVISQKPSRDICQRGTSLTIQCQVDSQVTMMFWYRQQPGQSLTLIATANQGSEATYESGFVIDKFPISRPNLTFSTLTVSNMSPEDSSIYLCSVPSGPEAFFGQGTRLTVV.

On this clonotype itself: Possible read error: a much larger clone is one base away. V and J are TRBV18 and TRBJ2-5; D might be TRBD2 (6 bases). CDR1 is KGHSH and CDR2 is LQKENI in the germline V gene. This CDR3 spans 15 amino acids. In nucleotides, the CDR3 is TGTGTCAGCTCACCAAACTTCGGGAGCGGGGAGACCCAGTACTTC. It specifies CVSSPNFGSGETQYF.

This clonotype was counted ten times or more. V usage is TRBV6-2 or TRBV6-3 and J usage is TRBJ2-7; 9 bases agree with TRBD1. Looked up from germline, CDR1 is MNHEY and CDR2 is SVGEGT. This CDR3 spans 14 amino acids. V lost 5 bases to trimming and J lost 2 bases; unmatched junction nucleotides: 4. CDR3 bases: TGTGCCAGCAGTCGACAGGGGGGGGCCTACGAGCAGTACTTC. This encodes CASSRQGGAYEQYF.

This clonotype was found many times. J is TRBJ1-4 and V is TRBV28; D gene ambiguous. CDR3 size: 11 residues. From germline, CDR1 is MDHEN and CDR2 SYDVKM. The V and J ends lost 5 bases and 12 bases respectively, with 10 bases between them. This CDR3 is CASSGPQELFF. Here the CDR3 DNA reads TGTGCCAGCAGTGGGCCTCAGGAACTGTTTTTT.

This clonotype was detected many times. The chain combines TRBV27 with TRBJ2-3; D unresolved. V lost 6 bases and J lost 5, with 27 bases in between. The length of the CDR3 is 18 residues. From germline, CDR1 is MNHEY and CDR2 SMNVEV (reference sequence). CDR3 sequence (DNA): TGTGCCAGCAGCCCTCGCTCTTGGAAGTCTCCTACTGTAGATACGCAGTATTTT. Amino acid sequence: CASSPRSWKSPTVDTQYF.

This clonotype was recorded at least ten times. This chain uses TRBV11-2 with TRBJ1-5; 7 nucleotides match TRBD1. Germline V gives CDR1 SGHAT, CDR2 FQNNGV. This CDR3 contains 20 residues. The trim removed 5 bases at V and 0 bases at J, leaving 19 bases unmatched. The CDR3 DNA is TGTGCCAGCAGCCAAGGATTCGGGGGACAGAAAGATTATAGCAATCAGCCCCAGCATTTT. Translated, it gives CASSQGFGGQKDYSNQPQHF.

The sample holds many counts of this clonotype. The rearrangement joins TRBV5-1 to TRBJ1-1, with D perhaps matching TRBD1 (5 bases). The ends were cut back, 4 bases at V and 7 bases at J, with 14 bases in the middle. Germline values: CDR1 SGHRS, CDR2 YFSETQ. This CDR3 contains 13 residues. CDR3 region: CASSLTGDLEAFF. CDR3 coding DNA: TGCGCCAGCAGCCTCACAGGTGACCTTGAAGCTTTCTTT. The entire variable domain, with the rest obtained from reference TRBV5-1 and TRBJ1-1, is as follows: KAGVTQTPRYLIKTRGQQVTLSCSPISGHRSVSWYQQTPGQGLQFLFEYFSETQRNKGNFPGRFSGRQFSNSRSEMNVSTLELGDSALYLCASSLTGDLEAFFGQGTRLTVV.

This clonotype was seen more than once but under ten times. V gene TRBV9 combines with J gene TRBJ2-7; D tentatively reads TRBD1 or TRBD2 (5 bases each). Trimming shortened V by 3 bases and J by 0 bases, and 10 bases separated the two germline ends. The CDR3 totals 14 residues. Germline values: CDR1 SGDLS, CDR2 YYNGEE. This CDR3 reads CASSAGTDSYEQYF. The DNA for the CDR3 is TGTGCCAGCAGCGCCGGGACGGACTCCTACGAGCAGTACTTC.

A word on this clonotype: This may come from a read error, since a much larger clone is one base off. The conserved phenylalanine or tryptophan normally closing the CDR3 is absent here, so this likely arose from a read error. This rearrangement joins TRBV27 to TRBJ2-1; 7 nucleotides agree with TRBD1. The junction had 12 bases not matched to a gene; V was cut back by 2 bases and J by 5 bases. Germline-derived CDR1 and CDR2 are MNHEY and SMNVEV (reference sequence). CDR3 length: 17 residues. The CDR3: CASSLLSPGGKHNEQFS. CDR3 DNA sequence: TGTGCCAGCAGTTTACTCTCGCCAGGGGGTAAGCACAATGAGCAGTTCTCC.

This clonotype was seen ten or more times. This chain links TRBV6-1 with TRBJ1-6; TRBD1 might be the D (5 bases). Germline V gene sequence: CDR1 MNHNS, CDR2 SASEGT. Between the trimmed V and J ends, which lost 7 bases and 7 bases, there was a span of 14 bases. The CDR3 is 14 amino acids. CDR3 bases: TGTGCCAGCAACCGGGACTCCCGAAATTCACCCCTCCACTTT. This gives the protein CASNRDSRNSPLHF.

V and J are TRBV11-2 and TRBJ2-7; TRBD2 is a possible D gene (6 bases). Germline V gene sequence: CDR1 SGHAT, CDR2 FQNNGV. V was trimmed by 3 bases and J by 4 bases, leaving 10 bases between them. CDR3 length: 13 residues. The CDR3 nucleotides are TGTGCCAGCAGCTTCCGGGAGTGGTACGAGCAGTACTTC. It is translated as CASSFREWYEQYF.

This clonotype was seen at least ten times. The rearrangement uses TRBV28 and TRBJ2-5; TRBD2 matches 10 bases. V was clipped by 2 bases and J by 3 bases; unmatched bases: 24. This CDR3 region has 22 residues. The germline V gene has CDR1 MDHEN and CDR2 SYDVKM. As DNA, the CDR3 is TGTGCCAGCAGTTTACCCCTTAGCCCAGAGGTAGCGGGAGGTATCAACAAAGAGACCCAGTACTTC. Its translation: CASSLPLSPEVAGGINKETQYF.

This clonotype has a count of ten or more. This rearrangement joins TRBV7-3 to TRBJ2-5, with 11 nucleotides matching TRBD2. The J call is uncertain, as TRBJ2-1 better fits the DNA end. This CDR3 is 18 amino acids long. Germline-derived CDR1 and CDR2 are SGHTA and FQGTGA. The DNA for the CDR3 is TGTGCCAGCAGCTTAACGCCAACCCCACTAGCGGGAGTAAATGAGCAGTTCTTC. Protein: CASSLTPTPLAGVNEQFF.

This clonotype occurred many times. The genes are TRBV27 and TRBJ1-1, with TRBD1 identical over 8 bases. Germline trimming cut 3 bases from V and 5 bases from J; bases unmatched to any gene: 8. CDR3 length equals 15 residues. Per germline, CDR1 MNHEY and CDR2 SMNVEV (reference sequence). CDR3 coding DNA: TGTGCCAGCAGTTTGCGTCAGGGGGCGCGGACTGAAGCTTTCTTT. It translates to CASSLRQGARTEAFF.

This clonotype was seen repeatedly, ten times or more. This chain connects TRBV7-2 to TRBJ1-2; D gene ambiguous. The V end was cut by 5 bases, the J end by 5 bases, with 18 bases between. Germline V gene data show CDR1 as SGHTA and CDR2 as FQGNSA. The CDR3 extends over 15 amino acids. The CDR3 is CASSQYEGVWYGYTF. The DNA of the CDR3 is TGTGCCAGCAGCCAATATGAGGGAGTCTGGTATGGCTACACCTTC.

This clonotype appeared many times. The chain recombines TRBV2 with TRBJ2-7, with unresolved D. This CDR3 is 13 amino acids long. Germline assignment: CDR1 SNHLY and CDR2 FYNNEI. Trimming stripped 8 bases from V and 0 bases from J, with 11 bases between. CDR3 sequence (DNA): TGTGCCAGCCTTAAGGCTAGCTCCTACGAGCAGTACTTC. This translates into CASLKASSYEQYF.

The chain uses TRBV7-9 and TRBJ2-1; D is unclear. Germline loops: CDR1 SEHNR, CDR2 FQNEAQ (reference sequence). The germline V and J ends were trimmed by 4 bases and 4 bases, with 11 bases remaining between them. The CDR3 is made up of 14 amino acids. The CDR3 coding sequence is TGTGCCAGCAGCTCTTTTGTCACTTACAATGAGCAGTTCTTC. Translated, it gives CASSSFVTYNEQFF.

This clonotype was seen a handful of times. This sequence joins TRBV7-3 and TRBJ2-1; TRBD2 matches 7 bases. CDR3 length equals 15 residues. Germline V lookup: CDR1 SGHTA, CDR2 FQGTGA. V dropped 6 bases and J dropped 4; count of bases not matched to a gene: 9. The CDR3 sequence is CASSSSWGGYNEQFF. CDR3 DNA: TGTGCCAGCAGTTCGTCGTGGGGGGGTTACAATGAGCAGTTCTTC.

The CDR3 DNA reads as TGCAGTGCTTCTAAGGCCTTCTTGGGGCAGCAGTACTTC. The encoded protein is CSASKAFLGQQYF. V is TRBV20-1 and J is TRBJ2-7; a possible D gene is TRBD1 (5 bases). This CDR3 region has 13 residues. Trimming cost V 5 bases and J 8 bases, with 19 bases left between them. Per germline, CDR1 DFQATT and CDR2 SNEGSKA (reference sequence).

V usage is TRBV6-9 and J usage is TRBJ2-7; 7 nucleotides align to TRBD1. Germline V gene lookup returns CDR1 MNHGY and CDR2 SVAAGI. V was clipped by 4 bases and J by 2 bases; unmatched bases: 8. The CDR3 has 15 residues. CDR3 region: CASSSSDRAPYEQYF. The CDR3 nucleotides are TGTGCCAGCAGTTCTTCCGACAGGGCTCCCTACGAGCAGTACTTC.

This clonotype was detected many times. The chain joins TRBV7-9 to TRBJ2-5, with D perhaps TRBD1 (5 bases). CDR3 length equals 13 residues. Germline lookup yields CDR1 SEHNR and CDR2 FQNEAQ (reference sequence). V was clipped by 3 bases and J by 3 bases, with 8 bases between them. The DNA of the CDR3 is TGTGCCAGCAGCTTTACAGGAGAAGAGACCCAGTACTTC. Amino acids: CASSFTGEETQYF.